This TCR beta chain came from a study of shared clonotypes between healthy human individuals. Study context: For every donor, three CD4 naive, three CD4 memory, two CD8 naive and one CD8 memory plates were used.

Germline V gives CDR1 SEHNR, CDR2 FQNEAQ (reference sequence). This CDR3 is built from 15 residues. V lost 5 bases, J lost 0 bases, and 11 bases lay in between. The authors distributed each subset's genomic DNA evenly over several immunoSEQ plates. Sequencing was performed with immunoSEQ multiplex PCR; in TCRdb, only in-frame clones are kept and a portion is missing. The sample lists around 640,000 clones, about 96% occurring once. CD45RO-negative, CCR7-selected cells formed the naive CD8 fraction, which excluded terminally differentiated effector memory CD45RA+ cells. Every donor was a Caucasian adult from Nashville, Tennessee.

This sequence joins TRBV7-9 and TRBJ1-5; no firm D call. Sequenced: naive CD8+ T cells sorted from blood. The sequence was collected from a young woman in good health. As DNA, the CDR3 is TGTGCCAGCAGCCAAGGCGAATATAGCAATCAGCCCCAGCATTTT. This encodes CASSQGEYSNQPQHF. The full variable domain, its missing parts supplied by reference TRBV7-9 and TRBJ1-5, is DTGVSQNPRHKITKRGQNVTFRCDPISEHNRLYWYRQTLGQGPEFLTYFQNEAQLEKSRLLSDRFSAERPKGSFSTLEIQRTEQGDSAMYLCASSQGEYSNQPQHFGDGTRLSIL.